These T cell receptor beta chains were read from a single sample in a study of T cells in severe cutaneous drug reactions. One entry per CDR3 protein, without DNA, is what TCRdb gives after re-calling the multiplex PCR reads. This sample's table has some 1,500 distinct CDR3 sequences. Sequencing was carried out using PBMCs. Receptors were obtained from a human donor with Stevens-Johnson syndrome, a severe cutaneous drug reaction. Both conserved end residues are part of each CDR3. Part of the rows lack a size; the others show once, few, many or a class for expanded clones.

J gene,clone size,V gene,CDR3 protein
TRBJ1-5,large,TRBV6-4,CASSDSPSQPQHF
TRBJ1-1,medium-sized,TRBV12-3/TRBV12-4,CASSVQGANTEAFF
TRBJ2-7,.,TRBV20-1,CSATIVGSDWLREQYF
TRBJ1-1,medium-sized,TRBV5-1,CASSAWTENTEAFF
TRBJ2-3,.,TRBV11-2,CASSGIQRGYSTDTQYF
TRBJ1-1,medium-sized,TRBV19,CASSPRREGDTEAFF
TRBJ1-2,.,TRBV5-1,CASSLVGEKAYGYTF
TRBJ2-3,medium-sized,TRBV28,CASRYSGSPLPADTDTQYF
TRBJ2-1,.,TRBV6-4,CASSDSADSYNEQFF
TRBJ1-3,medium-sized,TRBV14,CASSLLGNTIYF
TRBJ2-5,medium-sized,TRBV18,CASSSDGGGRQETQYF
TRBJ2-7,medium-sized,TRBV6-1,CASSPYRDTDYEQYF
TRBJ2-1,medium-sized,TRBV2,CASSRSGIRDEQFF
TRBJ2-5,large,TRBV27,CASSLGWGETQYF
TRBJ1-2,medium-sized,TRBV2,CASSGAGRSDYGYTF
TRBJ2-5,.,TRBV2,CASSALDRQETQYF
TRBJ2-5,.,TRBV20-1,CSARVSGKGGHETQYF
TRBJ1-1,large,TRBV28,CASSLPGQDNTEAFF
TRBJ2-1,.,TRBV3-1,CASSQDFRAPDNEQFF
TRBJ1-2,medium-sized,TRBV28,CASSDSYYGYTF
TRBJ2-1,.,TRBV14,CASSQSRRRGPTYNEQFF
TRBJ1-1,large,TRBV6-1,CAVKNPMNTEAFF
TRBJ2-7,medium-sized,TRBV28,CASSYRTGAYEQYF
TRBJ2-2,.,TRBV2,CASTSGSTGELFF
TRBJ2-1,medium-sized,TRBV28,CASSPPPGLQAQFF
TRBJ1-1,medium-sized,TRBV28,CASSSPGTFKNTEAFF
TRBJ1-3,medium-sized,TRBV2,CASSDLGNTIYF
TRBJ1-5,medium-sized,TRBV19,CASSSNRGPPFGVNQPQHF
TRBJ2-1,medium-sized,TRBV5-1,CASSPQGPPNNEQFF
TRBJ1-1,large,TRBV28,CASSLQDNEAFF
TRBJ1-1,.,TRBV13,CASSLTVKASVTTEAFF
TRBJ1-6,large,TRBV28,CASSRTATYNSPLHF
TRBJ1-1,.,TRBV5-4,CASSFLGQSEAFF
TRBJ1-1,medium-sized,TRBV2,CASGSTGNGKNTEAFF
TRBJ2-1,.,TRBV10-1,CASSEWTSGDYGLFF
TRBJ2-7,.,TRBV20-1,CSARGVKGSYEQYF
TRBJ2-5,.,TRBV12-3/TRBV12-4,CASSLYRQVQETQYF
TRBJ1-1,medium-sized,TRBV5-1,CASSGAATTMNTEAFF
TRBJ2-7,medium-sized,TRBV4-1,CASSDNYEQYF
TRBJ2-2,.,TRBV5-1,CASSFRRFTGELFF
TRBJ1-1,.,TRBV5-1,CASSLVGFFGNTEAFF
TRBJ2-7,large,TRBV27,CASSHASGLYEQYF
TRBJ1-1,medium-sized,TRBV5-8,CASLEDRLNTEAFF
TRBJ2-7,medium-sized,TRBV6-5,CASSYSEGHYEQYF